A single sample gave rise to the 25 T cell receptor beta chains below, sequenced in a study of blood T cell repertoires in COVID-19. Sequenced by immunoSEQ multiplex PCR; TCRdb stores in-frame clones only, minus some. Among more than 200,000 clones listed, roughly 86% were seen once. Sequenced: peripheral blood. These TCRs come from a human donor in a cohort sampled during active COVID-19.

The chain is built from TRBV5-4 and TRBJ2-3, with D possibly being TRBD1 (5 bases). The germline V gene has CDR1 SGHNT and CDR2 YYREEE (reference sequence). The V end was cut by 2 bases, the J end by 6 bases, with 10 bases between. The CDR3 contains 13 residues. Here the CDR3 DNA reads TGTGCCAGCAGCTTATTTGCAGGGGATACGCAGTATTTT. Protein sequence: CASSLFAGDTQYF.

The chain is built from TRBV27 and TRBJ1-2, with 7 positions matching TRBD1. Looked up from germline, CDR1 is MNHEY and CDR2 is SMNVEV (reference sequence). The CDR3 is made up of 13 amino acids. The V gene end was trimmed by 3 bases and the J gene end by 8 bases; junction bases not matched to a gene: 6. The CDR3 DNA reads as TGTGCCAGCAGTTTCGACAGGGTGGGCGGCTACACCTTC. Its protein is CASSFDRVGGYTF.

The rearrangement links TRBV5-6 to TRBJ1-2, with a possible D match to TRBD1 (6 bases). CDR1 is SGHDT, CDR2 YYEEEE, per germline. The CDR3 totals 12 residues. V shed 4 bases and J shed 5 bases, with 9 bases lying between them. The CDR3 loop reads CASSPQGYGYTF. CDR3 sequence (DNA): TGTGCCAGCAGCCCACAGGGTTATGGCTACACCTTC.

This rearrangement joins TRBV18 to TRBJ2-6; 9 bases agree with TRBD1. V dropped 4 bases and J dropped 4; count of bases not matched to a gene: 8. Per germline, CDR1 KGHSH and CDR2 LQKENI. The length of the CDR3 is 17 residues. The CDR3 loop reads CASSQTPQGAGANVLTF. CDR3 sequence (DNA): TGTGCCAGCTCACAGACGCCACAGGGGGCCGGGGCCAACGTCCTGACTTTC.

This rearrangement joins TRBV2 to TRBJ2-5; 11 nucleotides line up with TRBD1. Germline V CDR1 and CDR2: SNHLY, FYNNEI. CDR3 length equals 15 residues. With V trimmed by 5 bases and J by 4 bases, 6 bases remained unmatched. For the CDR3, the DNA is TGTGCCAGCAGTATGGACAGGGGGCGCGGAGAGACCCAGTACTTC. Translated, it gives CASSMDRGRGETQYF.

The chain recombines TRBV27 with TRBJ1-2; D call uncertain. The CDR3 runs 13 residues. CDR1 and CDR2 (germline): MNHEY, SMNVEV (reference sequence). V lost 3 bases to trimming and J lost 2 bases, with 7 bases between them. CDR3 region: CASSLTPNYGYTF. The CDR3 DNA reads TGTGCCAGCAGTTTGACACCGAACTATGGCTACACCTTC.

The chain uses TRBV11-3 and TRBJ2-7, with 7 bases lining up with TRBD2. Germline V CDR1 and CDR2: SGHNT, YENEEA. V was clipped by 4 bases and J by 9 bases; unmatched bases: 12. CDR3 length: 14 residues. CDR3: CASSSNPTSRVQYF. In DNA, the CDR3 is TGTGCCAGCAGCTCGAACCCGACTAGCAGGGTGCAGTACTTC. The whole variable domain, remainder taken from reference TRBV11-3 and TRBJ2-7, is EAGVVQSPRYKIIEKKQPVAFWCNPISGHNTLYWYLQNLGQGPELLIRYENEEAVDDSQLPKDRFSAERLKGVDSTLKIQPAELGDSAVYLCASSSNPTSRVQYFGPGTRLTVT.

The rearrangement joins TRBV19 to TRBJ1-2; 7 positions match TRBD1. V was clipped by 4 bases and J by 3 bases; unmatched bases: 11. The CDR3 sequence is 16 residues long. Germline values: CDR1 LNHDA, CDR2 SQIVND (reference sequence). The chain's CDR3 is CASSNRPETGYYGYTF. Written as DNA, the CDR3 is TGTGCCAGTAGTAACCGACCCGAGACAGGGTACTATGGCTACACCTTC.

V is TRBV23-1 and J is TRBJ1-2; D is uncertain. TRBV23-1 is labeled an ORF, and its function is uncertain. Deletions cut 2 bases from V and 0 bases from J, with 7 bases between. This CDR3 is built from 14 residues. The CDR3 sequence: CASSQPRTNYGYTF. DNA for the CDR3: TGCGCCAGCAGTCAACCTAGAACTAACTATGGCTACACCTTC.

The CDR3 DNA follows: TGCAGCGTGGGAATAACAGGGTCGGGAACTGAAGCTTTCTTT. Translation gives CSVGITGSGTEAFF. This chain joins TRBV29-1 and TRBJ1-1, with D perhaps TRBD1 (6 bases). The germline V gene has CDR1 SQVTM and CDR2 ANQGSEA. V was clipped by 6 bases and J by 5 bases, with 19 bases between them. The CDR3 has 14 residues.

The chain has TRBV4-1 and TRBJ1-4, with 7 bases lining up with TRBD1. V lost 3 bases to trimming and J lost 4 bases; unmatched junction nucleotides: 8. Germline V gene data show CDR1 as MGHRA and CDR2 as YSYEKL. The CDR3 loop spans 16 amino acids. The CDR3 region has the DNA TGCGCCAGCAGCCAGGGAGGACAGGCGTTTAATGAAAAACTGTTTTTT. Translated, it gives CASSQGGQAFNEKLFF.

The chain combines TRBV7-3 with TRBJ1-1; TRBD1 agrees at 7 bases. Looked up from germline, CDR1 is SGHTA and CDR2 is FQGTGA. V shed 0 bases and J 3 bases; nucleotides not matched to a gene: 4. The length of the CDR3 is 15 residues. The DNA of the CDR3 is TGTGCCAGCAGCTTAACAGGGGGCGGGTACACTGAAGCTTTCTTT. Translated: CASSLTGGGYTEAFF.

This sequence joins TRBV6-6 and TRBJ2-5; TRBD2 is a possible D gene (6 bases). V was pared by 5 bases and J by 3 bases, with 19 bases between. This CDR3 region has 16 residues. In germline, CDR1 is MNHNY, CDR2 SVGAGI (reference sequence). The CDR3 spells CASSPKRTSSKETQYF. The CDR3 DNA reads TGTGCCAGCAGTCCCAAGCGAACTAGCAGTAAAGAGACCCAGTACTTC.

The chain joins TRBV13 to TRBJ2-3; 10 bases are a match to TRBD2. CDR1 and CDR2 (germline): PRHDT, FYEKMQ (reference sequence). Germline trimming cut 8 bases from V and 8 bases from J; bases unmatched to any gene: 10. This CDR3 spans 14 amino acids. The CDR3 here is CASVLGLAGVTQYF. The CDR3 nucleotides are TGTGCCAGCGTCCTAGGGCTAGCGGGGGTTACGCAGTATTTT.

The J gene is TRBJ2-1, the V gene TRBV7-3; TRBD2 agrees at 10 bases. The length of the CDR3 is 16 residues. CDR1 SGHTA and CDR2 FQGTGA come from the germline V gene. J lost 6 bases, V lost 2 bases, and 7 bases had no gene match. The CDR3 loop reads CASSLGKREGPNEQFF. The CDR3 bases are TGTGCCAGCAGCTTAGGTAAGCGGGAGGGCCCCAATGAGCAGTTCTTC. Using reference TRBV7-3 and TRBJ2-1 for the parts outside the CDR3, the full variable domain is GAGVSQTPSNKVTEKGKYVELRCDPISGHTALYWYRQSLGQGPEFLIYFQGTGAADDSGLPNDRFFAVRPEGSVSTLKIQRTERGDSAVYLCASSLGKREGPNEQFFGPGTRLTVL.

V gene TRBV21-1 combines with J gene TRBJ1-6. TRBV21-1 is annotated as a pseudogene. The CDR3 spans 16 residues. Written as DNA, the CDR3 is TGTGCCAGCAGCAAGGCGGGGGCAGAGCGGGGTTCACCCCTCCACTTT. The encoded protein is CASSKAGAERGSPLHF.

The sample holds a few counts of this clone. The V call is TRBV27, the J call TRBJ1-4, with D possibly TRBD1 on 6 matching bases. Germline V gene lookup returns CDR1 MNHEY and CDR2 SMNVEV (reference sequence). The CDR3 runs 13 residues. Trimming removed 2 bases at V and 8 bases at J, with 9 bases between. The CDR3 sequence is CASSLATGEKLFF. For the CDR3, the DNA is TGTGCCAGCAGTTTAGCGACAGGAGAAAAACTGTTTTTT.

This chain's CDR3 is CASRGGGSHGYTF. As DNA, the CDR3 is TGTGCCAGCAGGGGGGGAGGGTCGCATGGCTACACCTTC. The V call is TRBV9, the J call TRBJ1-2; possibly TRBD1 for D (5 bases). V was cut by 5 bases and J by 6 bases, with 14 bases left in between. The CDR3 sequence is 13 residues long. Looked up from germline, CDR1 is SGDLS and CDR2 is YYNGEE.

This clone was found a few times. In DNA, the CDR3 is TGTGCCAGCAGTTTTACCCTCTGGGGCTCGAACACCGGGGAGCTGTTTTTT. It is translated as CASSFTLWGSNTGELFF. The chain combines TRBV28 with TRBJ2-2; a weak D match, TRBD1 (5 bases). V shed 3 bases and J shed 0 bases, with 14 bases lying between them. The germline V gene encodes CDR1 MDHEN and CDR2 SYDVKM. The CDR3 sequence is 17 residues long.

V gene TRBV30 combines with J gene TRBJ1-1; a possible D gene is TRBD1 (5 bases). Germline CDR1 is GTSNPN and CDR2 is SVGIG (reference sequence). CDR3 length equals 11 residues. The V and J ends lost 0 bases and 11 bases respectively, with 10 bases between them. CDR3: CAWSVQVDAFF. The CDR3 DNA follows: TGTGCCTGGAGTGTACAGGTTGACGCTTTCTTT.

The count of this clone is one. The chain carries TRBV4-3 and TRBJ2-1; 11 bases line up with TRBD2. Germline values: CDR1 LGHNA, CDR2 YSLEER. Trimming at V came to 1 base and at J to 10 bases, leaving 9 bases not matched to a gene. The CDR3 loop spans 16 amino acids. This CDR3 is CASSQGGMTSGDEQFF. Here the CDR3 DNA reads TGCGCCAGCAGCCAAGGAGGTATGACTAGCGGGGACGAGCAGTTCTTC.

V is TRBV28 and J is TRBJ1-5; TRBD1 agrees at 7 bases. This CDR3 has 18 residues. From germline, CDR1 is MDHEN and CDR2 SYDVKM. V was clipped by 5 bases and J by 6 bases; unmatched bases: 19. The CDR3 coding sequence is TGTGCCAGCAGTACCAACCTCCGGGACAGATCAGTCCCTCAGCCCCAGCATTTT. It yields the protein CASSTNLRDRSVPQPQHF.

This chain uses TRBV5-1 with TRBJ2-7, with 7 nucleotides matching TRBD2. The J segment lost 4 bases and the V segment lost 0 bases, leaving 13 bases of the junction unmatched. Germline V gene data show CDR1 as SGHRS and CDR2 as YFSETQ. The CDR3 covers 17 residues. In DNA, the CDR3 is TGCGCCAGCAGCTTGGAGCCAGCGGGGTGGCAGGTTTACGAGCAGTACTTC. Amino acids: CASSLEPAGWQVYEQYF.

The chain is built from TRBV27 and TRBJ2-7, with D perhaps matching TRBD1 (6 bases). Trimming took off 5 bases at V and 2 bases at J, with 16 bases between the two ends. Germline assignment: CDR1 MNHEY and CDR2 SMNVEV (reference sequence). The CDR3 loop spans 15 amino acids. Here the CDR3 reads CASSPYTGSAYEQYF. In DNA, the CDR3 is TGTGCCAGCAGTCCCTACACAGGGTCGGCCTACGAGCAGTACTTC.

The gene calls are TRBV25-1 and TRBJ1-2; D possibly corresponds to TRBD1 (5 bases). Germline V gene lookup returns CDR1 MGHDK and CDR2 SYGVNS. The V gene lost 3 bases and the J gene lost 3 bases, with 14 bases spanning the gap. CDR3 length: 15 residues. In DNA, the CDR3 is TGTGCCAGCAGTGACCCCCGTGGGGGGGACTATGGCTACACCTTC. Protein product: CASSDPRGGDYGYTF.